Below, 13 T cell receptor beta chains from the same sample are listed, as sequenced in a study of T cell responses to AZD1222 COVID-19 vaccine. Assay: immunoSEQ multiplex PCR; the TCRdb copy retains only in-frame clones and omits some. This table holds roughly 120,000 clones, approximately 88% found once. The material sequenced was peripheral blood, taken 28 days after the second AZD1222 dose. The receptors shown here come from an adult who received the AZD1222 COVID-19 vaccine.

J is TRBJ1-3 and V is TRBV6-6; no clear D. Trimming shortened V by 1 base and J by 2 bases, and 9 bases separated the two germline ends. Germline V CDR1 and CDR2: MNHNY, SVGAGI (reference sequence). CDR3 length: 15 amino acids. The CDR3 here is CASSYYSQAGNTIYF. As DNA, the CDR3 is TGTGCCAGCAGTTACTACTCCCAGGCTGGAAACACCATATATTTT.

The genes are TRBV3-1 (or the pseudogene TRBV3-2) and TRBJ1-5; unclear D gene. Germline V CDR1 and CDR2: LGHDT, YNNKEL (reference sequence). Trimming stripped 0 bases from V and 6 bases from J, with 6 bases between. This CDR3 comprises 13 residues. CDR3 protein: CASSQDPGQPQHF. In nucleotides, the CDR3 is TGTGCCAGCAGCCAAGATCCAGGTCAGCCCCAGCATTTT.

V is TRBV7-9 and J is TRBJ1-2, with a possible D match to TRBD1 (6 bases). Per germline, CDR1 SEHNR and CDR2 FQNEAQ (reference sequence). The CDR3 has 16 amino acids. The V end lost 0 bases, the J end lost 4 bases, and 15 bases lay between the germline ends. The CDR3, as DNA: TGTGCCAGCAGCTTAGCGCTCGGGACACCAGCCTATGGCTACACCTTC. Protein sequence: CASSLALGTPAYGYTF.

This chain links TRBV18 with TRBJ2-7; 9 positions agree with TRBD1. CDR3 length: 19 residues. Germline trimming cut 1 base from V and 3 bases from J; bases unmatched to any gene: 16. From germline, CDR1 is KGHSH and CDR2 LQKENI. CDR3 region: CASSPRATGGGSSFYEQYF. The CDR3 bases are TGTGCCAGCTCACCACGCGCAACAGGGGGCGGGTCTTCATTCTACGAGCAGTACTTC.

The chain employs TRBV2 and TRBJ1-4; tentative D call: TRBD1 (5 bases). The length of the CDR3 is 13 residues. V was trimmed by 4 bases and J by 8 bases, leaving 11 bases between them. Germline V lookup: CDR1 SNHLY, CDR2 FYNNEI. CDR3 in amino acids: CASSGGNYEKLFF. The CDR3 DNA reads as TGTGCCAGCAGTGGGGGGAACTACGAAAAACTGTTTTTT.

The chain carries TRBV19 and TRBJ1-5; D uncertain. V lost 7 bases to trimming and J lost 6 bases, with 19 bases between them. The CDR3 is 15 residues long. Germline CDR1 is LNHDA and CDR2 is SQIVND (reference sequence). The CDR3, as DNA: TGTGCCAGTACTATCTGGGGAATTAACCCTCAGCCCCAGCATTTT. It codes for CASTIWGINPQPQHF.

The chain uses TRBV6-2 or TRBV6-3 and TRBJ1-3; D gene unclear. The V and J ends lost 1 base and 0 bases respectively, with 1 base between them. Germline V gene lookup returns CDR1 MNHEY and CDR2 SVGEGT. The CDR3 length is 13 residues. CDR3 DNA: TGTGCCAGCAGTTACTTCTCTGGAAACACCATATATTTT. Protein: CASSYFSGNTIYF.

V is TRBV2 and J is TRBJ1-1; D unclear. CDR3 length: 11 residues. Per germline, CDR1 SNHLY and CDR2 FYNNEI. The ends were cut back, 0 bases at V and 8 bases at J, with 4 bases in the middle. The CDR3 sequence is CASSEAREAFF. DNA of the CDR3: TGTGCCAGCAGTGAAGCCCGGGAAGCTTTCTTT.

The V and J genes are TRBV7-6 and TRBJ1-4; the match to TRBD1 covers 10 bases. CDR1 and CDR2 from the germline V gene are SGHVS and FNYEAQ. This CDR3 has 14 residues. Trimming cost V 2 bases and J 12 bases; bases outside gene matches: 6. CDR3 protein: CASSLRGGQGELFF. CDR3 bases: TGTGCCAGCAGCTTAAGGGGAGGACAGGGGGAACTGTTTTTT.

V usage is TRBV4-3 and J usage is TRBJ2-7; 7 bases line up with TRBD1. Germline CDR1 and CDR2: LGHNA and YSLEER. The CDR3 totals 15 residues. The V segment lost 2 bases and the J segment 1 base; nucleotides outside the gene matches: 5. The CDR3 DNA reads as TGCGCCAGCAGCCAACAACGGACAGGATCCTACGAGCAGTACTTC. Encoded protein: CASSQQRTGSYEQYF.

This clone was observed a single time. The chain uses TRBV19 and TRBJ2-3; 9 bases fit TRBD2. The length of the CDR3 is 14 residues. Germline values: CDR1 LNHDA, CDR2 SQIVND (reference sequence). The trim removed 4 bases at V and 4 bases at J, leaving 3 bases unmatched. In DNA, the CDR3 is TGTGCCAGTAGTACTAGCGGGGCAGCAGATACGCAGTATTTT. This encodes CASSTSGAADTQYF.

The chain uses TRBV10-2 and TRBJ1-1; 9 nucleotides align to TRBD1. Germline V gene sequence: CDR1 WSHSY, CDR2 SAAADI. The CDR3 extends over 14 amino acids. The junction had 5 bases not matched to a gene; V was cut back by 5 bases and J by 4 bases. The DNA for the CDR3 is TGCGCCAGCAGTCGGGACAGGGTTGTCACTGAAGCTTTCTTT. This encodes CASSRDRVVTEAFF.

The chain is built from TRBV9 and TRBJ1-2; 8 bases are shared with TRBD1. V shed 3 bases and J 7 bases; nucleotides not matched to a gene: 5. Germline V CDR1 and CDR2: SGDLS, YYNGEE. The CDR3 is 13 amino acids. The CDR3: CASSAIQGGGYTF. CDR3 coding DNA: TGTGCCAGCAGCGCCATACAGGGGGGTGGCTACACCTTC.